This T cell receptor beta chain stems from a study of blood T cell repertoires in COVID-19. Germline V lookup: CDR1 SGHRS, CDR2 YFSETQ. This CDR3 is 14 amino acids long. The J segment lost 11 bases and the V segment lost 4 bases, leaving 9 bases of the junction unmatched. Sequencing was performed with immunoSEQ multiplex PCR; in TCRdb, only in-frame clones are kept and a portion is missing. Among about 300,000 clones listed, roughly 86% were seen once. J is TRBJ1-4 and V is TRBV5-1; TRBD1 matches at 9 bases. Sequencing input: peripheral blood. The clonotype was recovered from a man aged 18 to 30 with active or convalescent COVID-19. The CDR3: CASSNESGQGKLFF. The CDR3 nucleotides read TGCGCCAGCAGCAACGAATCGGGACAGGGTAAACTGTTTTTT.